This T cell receptor beta chain comes out of a study of neurological immune-mediated disorders. Indicated time point: longitudinal time-point 3. TCRdb ran MiXCR on the 5' RACE reads and lists one entry per CDR3 protein. This table holds under 130,000 distinct CDR3 sequences, 10% to 11% found once. Germline CDR1 is SGHRS and CDR2 is YFSETQ. The CDR3 consists of 13 residues. The V and J ends lost 0 bases and 2 bases respectively, with 4 bases between them. This rearrangement joins TRBV5-1 to TRBJ2-3; D is ambiguous. The clonotype originates from a female donor with HTLV-1-associated myelopathy (HAM/TSP). Sequenced: PBMCs. The chain's CDR3 is CASSLDHTDTQYF. In DNA, the CDR3 is TGCGCCAGCAGCTTGGACCACACAGATACGCAGTATTTT.